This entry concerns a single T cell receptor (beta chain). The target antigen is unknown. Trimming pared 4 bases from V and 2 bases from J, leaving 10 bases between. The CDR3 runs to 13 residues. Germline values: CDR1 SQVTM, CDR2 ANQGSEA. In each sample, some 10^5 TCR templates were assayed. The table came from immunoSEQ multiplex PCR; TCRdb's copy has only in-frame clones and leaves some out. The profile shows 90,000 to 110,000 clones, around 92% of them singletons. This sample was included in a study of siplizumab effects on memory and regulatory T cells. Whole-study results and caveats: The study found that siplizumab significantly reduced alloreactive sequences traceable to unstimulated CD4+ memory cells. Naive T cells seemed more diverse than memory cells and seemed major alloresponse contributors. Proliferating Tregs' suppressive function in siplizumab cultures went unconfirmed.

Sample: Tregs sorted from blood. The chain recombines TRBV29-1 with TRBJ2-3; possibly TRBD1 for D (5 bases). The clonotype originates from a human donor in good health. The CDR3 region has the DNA TGCAGCGTTGCAGGACATTACACAGATACGCAGTATTTT. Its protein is CSVAGHYTDTQYF.